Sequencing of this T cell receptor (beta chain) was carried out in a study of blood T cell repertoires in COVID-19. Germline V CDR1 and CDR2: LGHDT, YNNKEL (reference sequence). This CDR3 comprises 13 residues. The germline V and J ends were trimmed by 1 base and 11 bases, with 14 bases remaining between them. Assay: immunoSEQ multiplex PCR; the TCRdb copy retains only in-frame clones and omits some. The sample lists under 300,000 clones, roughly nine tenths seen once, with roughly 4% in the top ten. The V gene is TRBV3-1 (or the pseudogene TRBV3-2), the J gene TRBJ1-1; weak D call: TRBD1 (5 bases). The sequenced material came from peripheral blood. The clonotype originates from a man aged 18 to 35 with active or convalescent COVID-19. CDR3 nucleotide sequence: TGTGCCAGCAGCCAAGGAGAAACAGGTCAGGCTTTCTTT. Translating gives CASSQGETGQAFF.